These T cell receptor beta chains were read from a single sample in a study of shared clonotypes between healthy human individuals. Libraries were prepared by immunoSEQ multiplex PCR; TCRdb keeps only in-frame clonotypes and omits some of them. The top ten hold 1.5% to 2% of the sample, which has around 2.1 million clones, 93% seen once. Sequencing was performed on naive CD8+ T cells from PBMCs. These receptors were taken from a man younger than 35 in good health. Some clones in this sample may be carry-over from other donors' samples. Each CDR3 is given with its conserved first and last residue. A D gene is named only where the DNA matches it firmly. Rows may omit the clone size; those that give it use once, few, many or a size class.

size	V	length	D	J	DNA	CDR3
NA	TRBV5-4	14	NA	TRBJ2-1	TGTGCCAGCAGCCACCGGAGGGAGTACAATGAGCAGTTCTTC	CASSHRREYNEQFF
NA	TRBV5-6	13	NA	TRBJ2-5	TGTGCCAGCAGCCTCGGAGTTCGGGAGACCCAGTACTTC	CASSLGVRETQYF
NA	TRBV2	17	TRBD2	TRBJ2-1	TGTGCCAGCAAGGGGGCTAGCGGGAGGGGCATTCTTAGGGAGCAGTTCTTC	CASKGASGRGILREQFF
NA	TRBV27	15	TRBD2	TRBJ2-7	TGTGCCAGCAGTTTATGGGCGGGAGATCGCTACGAGCAGTACTTC	CASSLWAGDRYEQYF
NA	TRBV10-3	16	TRBD2	TRBJ2-7	TGTGCCATCAGTGAGTCGGAACTAGCGGGAGTCTACGAGCAGTACTTC	CAISESELAGVYEQYF
NA	TRBV7-9	16	NA	TRBJ2-5	TGTGCCAGCAGCTTACGATTGGGGGAATCAGCGGAGACCCAGTACTTC	CASSLRLGESAETQYF
NA	TRBV15	16	NA	TRBJ1-2	TGTGCCACCAGCAGAGAGTGGACGGCTGCTAACTATGGCTACACCTTC	CATSREWTAANYGYTF
once	TRBV27	17	TRBD1	TRBJ1-2	TGTGCCAGCAGTACCCGAAATCGACAGGGGGGGGACTATGGCTACACCTTC	CASSTRNRQGGDYGYTF
NA	TRBV27	13	NA	TRBJ2-7	TGTGCCAGCTCATTTTCAGGGTCCTACGAGCAGTACTTC	CASSFSGSYEQYF
NA	TRBV28	14	NA	TRBJ1-1	TGTGCCAGCAGTTTACCCGAGCTGAACACTGAAGCTTTCTTT	CASSLPELNTEAFF
NA	TRBV19	17	NA	TRBJ1-5	TGTGCCAGTAGTATCTGGGGGGCCCCACACAGCAATCAGCCCCAGCATTTT	CASSIWGAPHSNQPQHF
NA	TRBV6-6	11	NA	TRBJ2-5	TGTGCCAGCAGCACCGCCGGGACCCAGTACTTC	CASSTAGTQYF
NA	TRBV2	12	NA	TRBJ2-7	TGTGCCAGTTACGTTGGGCCCTACGAGCAGTACTTC	CASYVGPYEQYF
NA	TRBV10-3	18	TRBD2	TRBJ2-1	TGTGCCATCAGTGAGCCCCTCTCTCTAGCGGGGCCCTCCAATGAGCAGTTCTTC	CAISEPLSLAGPSNEQFF
NA	TRBV19	14	NA	TRBJ2-3	TGTGCCAGTAGTACGGCTAGCGGCACAGATACGCAGTATTTT	CASSTASGTDTQYF
NA	TRBV27	14	NA	TRBJ1-5	TGTGCCAGCAGTTTAGGGCCGATAAATCAGCCCCAGCATTTT	CASSLGPINQPQHF
NA	TRBV7-9	17	TRBD2	TRBJ2-5	TGTGCCAGCAGCCCTGGGACTAGCGGGAGAAGCGGAGAGACCCAGTACTTC	CASSPGTSGRSGETQYF
once	TRBV27	14	NA	TRBJ2-1	TGTGCCAGCAGTCAGGGGGGAGGTTCGAATGAGCAGTTCTTC	CASSQGGGSNEQFF
NA	TRBV7-8	16	NA	TRBJ1-1	TGTGCCAGCAGCTTTCTCCCAGGGGACCTGAACACTGAAGCTTTCTTT	CASSFLPGDLNTEAFF